This entry is about one TCR beta chain. This table comes from immunoSEQ multiplex PCR, and its TCRdb copy is limited to in-frame clones, with some not included. The table includes around 46,000 clones, more than 70% detected once. The sample comes from a study of PD-L1 blockade in urothelial cancer. Study overall: Males with urothelial cancer arising in the bladder constituted about 90% of the roughly 30 patients. Prior chemotherapy ranged from 0 to 3 regimens per patient. After treatment start, blood was analyzed at 3 weeks (second dose) and at 6 weeks. The median number of T cells present in blood samples was some 140,000.

The CDR3 has 11 residues. Germline-derived CDR1 and CDR2 are SGHRS and YFSETQ. V was pared by 10 bases and J by 6 bases, with 11 bases between. Time point specified: peripheral blood 6 weeks after treatment start. Sequenced here: PBMCs, sampled around atezolizumab (anti-PD-L1) treatment. V gene TRBV5-1 combines with J gene TRBJ2-4; D unresolved. This TCR came from a man in his fifties or sixties with urothelial cancer. In nucleotides, the CDR3 is TGCGCCCGACACGTGGTAAACATTCAGTACTTC. This codes for CARHVVNIQYF.